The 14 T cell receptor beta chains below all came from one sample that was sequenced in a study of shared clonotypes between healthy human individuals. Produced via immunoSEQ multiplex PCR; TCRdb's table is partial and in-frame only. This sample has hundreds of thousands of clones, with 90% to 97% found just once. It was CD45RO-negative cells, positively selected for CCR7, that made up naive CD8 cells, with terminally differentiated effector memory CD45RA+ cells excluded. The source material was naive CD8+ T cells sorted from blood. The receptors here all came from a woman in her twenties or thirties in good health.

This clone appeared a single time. CDR3 region: CASSPILADYEQYF. The DNA for the CDR3 is TGTGCCAGCAGCCCAATACTAGCGGATTACGAGCAGTACTTC. The chain carries TRBV28 and TRBJ2-7; 8 nucleotides align to TRBD2. Germline CDR1 MDHEN, CDR2 SYDVKM. The CDR3 is made up of 14 amino acids. The trim removed 6 bases at V and 4 bases at J, leaving 8 bases unmatched. Together with reference TRBV28 and TRBJ2-7, the CDR3 gives the full variable domain: DVKVTQSSRYLVKRTGEKVFLECVQDMDHENMFWYRQDPGLGLRLIYFSYDVKMKEKGDIPEGYSVSREKKERFSLILESASTNQTSMYLCASSPILADYEQYFGPGTRLTVT.

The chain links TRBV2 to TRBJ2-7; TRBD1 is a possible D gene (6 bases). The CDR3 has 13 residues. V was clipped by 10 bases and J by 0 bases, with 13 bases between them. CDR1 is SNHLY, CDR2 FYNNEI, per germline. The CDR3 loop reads CAIRQAASYEQYF. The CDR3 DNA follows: TGTGCCATAAGACAGGCCGCCTCCTACGAGCAGTACTTC.

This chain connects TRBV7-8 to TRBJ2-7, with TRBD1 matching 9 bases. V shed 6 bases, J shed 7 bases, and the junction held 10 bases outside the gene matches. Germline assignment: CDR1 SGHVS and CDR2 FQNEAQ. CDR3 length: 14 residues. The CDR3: CASRYRGRSWEQYF. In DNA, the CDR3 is TGTGCCAGCAGGTACAGGGGGCGCTCATGGGAGCAGTACTTC.

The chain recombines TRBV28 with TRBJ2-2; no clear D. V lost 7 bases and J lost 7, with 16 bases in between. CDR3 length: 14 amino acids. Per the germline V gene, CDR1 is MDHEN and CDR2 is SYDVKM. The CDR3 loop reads CASTPLNYGGELFF. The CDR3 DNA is TGTGCCAGCACCCCTCTCAACTACGGCGGGGAGCTGTTTTTT.

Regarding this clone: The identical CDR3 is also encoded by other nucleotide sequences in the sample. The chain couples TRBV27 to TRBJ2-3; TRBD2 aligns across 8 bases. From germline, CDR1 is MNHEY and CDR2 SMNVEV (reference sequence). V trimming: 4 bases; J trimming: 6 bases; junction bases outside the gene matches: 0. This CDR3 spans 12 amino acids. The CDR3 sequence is CASSSGGDTQYF. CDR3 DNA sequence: TGTGCCAGCAGTTCGGGGGGGGATACGCAGTATTTT.

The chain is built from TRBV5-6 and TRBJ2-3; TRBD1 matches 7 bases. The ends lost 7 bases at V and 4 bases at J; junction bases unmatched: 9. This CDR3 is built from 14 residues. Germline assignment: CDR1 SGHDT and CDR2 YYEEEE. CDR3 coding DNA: TGTGCCAGCCTGACAGGGTTTTATCCAGATACGCAGTATTTT. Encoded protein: CASLTGFYPDTQYF.

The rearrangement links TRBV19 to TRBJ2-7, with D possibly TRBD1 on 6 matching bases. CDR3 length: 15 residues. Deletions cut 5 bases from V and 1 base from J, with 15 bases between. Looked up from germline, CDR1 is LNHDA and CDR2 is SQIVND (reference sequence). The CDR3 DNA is TGTGCCAGTAGTGTCGGGAACCAGGGGTCCTACGAGCAGTACTTC. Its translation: CASSVGNQGSYEQYF. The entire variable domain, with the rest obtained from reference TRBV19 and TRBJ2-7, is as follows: DGGITQSPKYLFRKEGQNVTLSCEQNLNHDAMYWYRQDPGQGLRLIYYSQIVNDFQKGDIAEGYSVSREKKESFPLTVTSAQKNPTAFYLCASSVGNQGSYEQYFGPGTRLTVT.

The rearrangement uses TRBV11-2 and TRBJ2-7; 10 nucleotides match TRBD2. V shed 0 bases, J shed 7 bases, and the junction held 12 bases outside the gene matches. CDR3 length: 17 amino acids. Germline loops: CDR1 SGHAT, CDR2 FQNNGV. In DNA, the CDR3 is TGTGCCAGCAGCTTAGACACCCCGCTAGCGGGAGCTGGGGAGCAGTACTTC. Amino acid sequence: CASSLDTPLAGAGEQYF.

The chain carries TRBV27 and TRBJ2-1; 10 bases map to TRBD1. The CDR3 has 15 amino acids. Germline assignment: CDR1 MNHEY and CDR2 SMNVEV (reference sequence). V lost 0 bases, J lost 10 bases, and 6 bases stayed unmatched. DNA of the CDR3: TGTGCCAGCAGTTTATCCGGGACAGGGGTAGGCGAGCAGTTCTTC. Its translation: CASSLSGTGVGEQFF.

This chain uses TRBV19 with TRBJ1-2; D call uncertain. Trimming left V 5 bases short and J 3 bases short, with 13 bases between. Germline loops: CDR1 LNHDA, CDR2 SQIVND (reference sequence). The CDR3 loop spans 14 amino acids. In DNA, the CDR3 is TGTGCCAGTAGTTTGGCAGAGTGGTACTATGGCTACACCTTC. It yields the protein CASSLAEWYYGYTF. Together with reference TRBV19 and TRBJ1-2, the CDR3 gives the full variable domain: DGGITQSPKYLFRKEGQNVTLSCEQNLNHDAMYWYRQDPGQGLRLIYYSQIVNDFQKGDIAEGYSVSREKKESFPLTVTSAQKNPTAFYLCASSLAEWYYGYTFGSGTRLTVV.

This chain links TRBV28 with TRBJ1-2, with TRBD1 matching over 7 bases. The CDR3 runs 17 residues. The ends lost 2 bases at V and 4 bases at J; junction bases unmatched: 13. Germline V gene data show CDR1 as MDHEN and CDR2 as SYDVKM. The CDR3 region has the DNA TGTGCCAGCAGTTTACTCCATTTGACAGGGACGGGCTATGGCTACACCTTC. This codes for CASSLLHLTGTGYGYTF.

The CDR3 sequence is CASSYWDGSYEQYF. CDR3 DNA sequence: TGTGCCAGCAGTTACTGGGACGGTTCCTACGAGCAGTACTTC. The genes are TRBV6-5 and TRBJ2-7; possibly TRBD1 or TRBD2 for D (5 bases each). Germline V gene data show CDR1 as MNHEY and CDR2 as SVGAGI. Trimming left V 1 base short and J 1 base short, with 8 bases between. CDR3 length: 14 amino acids.

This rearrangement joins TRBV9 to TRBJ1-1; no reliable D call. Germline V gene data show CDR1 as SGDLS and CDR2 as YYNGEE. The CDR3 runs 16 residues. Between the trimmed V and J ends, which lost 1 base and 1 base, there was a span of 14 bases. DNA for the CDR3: TGTGCCAGCAGCGTAAGCCGGGAGGCCGCGAACACTGAAGCTTTCTTT. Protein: CASSVSREAANTEAFF.

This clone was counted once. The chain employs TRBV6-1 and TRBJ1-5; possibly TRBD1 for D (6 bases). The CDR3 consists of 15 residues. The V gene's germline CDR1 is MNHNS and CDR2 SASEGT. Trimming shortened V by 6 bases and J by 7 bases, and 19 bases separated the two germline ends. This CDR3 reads CASRDKTGLGQPQHF. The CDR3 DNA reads TGTGCCAGCAGAGATAAAACAGGGTTGGGCCAGCCCCAGCATTTT.